Presented here are 18 T cell receptor beta chains from one specimen sequenced in a study of radiotherapy plus CTLA-4 blockade in lung cancer. The protocol was immunoSEQ multiplex PCR, while the TCRdb copy is restricted to in-frame clones and leaves out a portion. The table includes about 51,000 clones, approximately 80% detected once. Sequenced here: peripheral blood, sampled from a patient treated with radiotherapy plus ipilimumab. These receptor sequences come from a human donor with non-small cell lung cancer whose response to radiotherapy plus ipilimumab could not be evaluated.

This rearrangement joins TRBV6-5 to TRBJ2-5; unclear D gene. The V gene's germline CDR1 is MNHEY and CDR2 SVGAGI. Trimming left V 4 bases short and J 11 bases short, with 14 bases between. CDR3 length: 12 residues. CDR3 in DNA: TGTGCCAGCAGTTTCCCCCTCTCCGCGCAGTACTTC. Protein: CASSFPLSAQYF.

The V call is TRBV27, the J call TRBJ1-1, with D perhaps matching TRBD1 (5 bases). V was shortened by 7 bases and J by 4 bases, with 13 bases between the two germline ends. The CDR3 length is 13 residues. Germline V gives CDR1 MNHEY, CDR2 SMNVEV (reference sequence). CDR3 sequence (DNA): TGTGCCAGCACCCGGGACGGGGGCACTGAAGCTTTCTTT. Translated: CASTRDGGTEAFF.

This clone appeared once. This chain links TRBV6-5 with TRBJ1-2; D is undetermined. The germline V gene has CDR1 MNHEY and CDR2 SVGAGI. The V gene lost 7 bases and the J gene lost 8 bases, with 20 bases spanning the gap. This CDR3 region has 14 residues. The CDR3, as DNA: TGTGCCAGCATCCTCTCTCCCGGCGGTGGCGGCTACACCTTC. The encoded protein is CASILSPGGGGYTF.

The CDR3, as DNA: TGTGCCAGCAGTCCGGGGACTAGCGGGAGAATTCACTACGAGCAGTACTTC. Its translation: CASSPGTSGRIHYEQYF. The V and J genes are TRBV5-4 and TRBJ2-7, with 14 positions matching TRBD2. The trim removed 5 bases at V and 3 bases at J, leaving 10 bases unmatched. The CDR3 length is 17 residues. Looked up from germline, CDR1 is SGHNT and CDR2 is YYREEE (reference sequence).

In its sample, this clone was seen once. The chain has TRBV5-6 and TRBJ2-1; possibly TRBD2 for D (5 bases). Trimming stripped 5 bases from V and 0 bases from J, with 12 bases between. Germline CDR1 and CDR2: SGHDT and YYEEEE. The CDR3 length is 15 residues. CDR3 nucleotide sequence: TGTGCCAGCAGTCGCGTAGGGAGCTCCTACAATGAGCAGTTCTTC. Its translation: CASSRVGSSYNEQFF.

This clone was detected only once. In DNA, the CDR3 is TGTGCCAGCAGTGAAGGTTACAGGGTGAACCAGCCCCAGCATTTT. Translating it yields CASSEGYRVNQPQHF. The rearrangement links TRBV6-1 to TRBJ1-5, with a weak D call TRBD1 (6 bases). The CDR3 has 15 amino acids. The germline V gene has CDR1 MNHNS and CDR2 SASEGT. V was shortened by 1 base and J by 7 bases, with 14 bases between the two germline ends.

The genes are TRBV10-3 and TRBJ2-2; D is possibly TRBD1 (5 bases). Germline V gene sequence: CDR1 ENHRY, CDR2 SYGVKD. Trimming pared 4 bases from V and 3 bases from J, leaving 9 bases between. The CDR3 is 14 amino acids. Here the CDR3 DNA reads TGTGCCATCAGTGGACAAGGGGACACCGGGGAGCTGTTTTTT. This translates into CAISGQGDTGELFF.

V is TRBV7-2 and J is TRBJ2-7; 8 bases fit TRBD2. The CDR3 is made up of 18 amino acids. V dropped 2 bases and J dropped 7; count of bases not matched to a gene: 19. In germline, CDR1 is SGHTA, CDR2 FQGNSA. In nucleotides, the CDR3 is TGTGCCAGCAGCTTAAGGGCCCCACAAGTCGGGAGGGCCGAAGAGCAGTACTTC. Translating it yields CASSLRAPQVGRAEEQYF.

The chain recombines TRBV7-9 with TRBJ2-5, with 12 bases identical to TRBD2. Looked up from germline, CDR1 is SEHNR and CDR2 is FQNEAQ (reference sequence). The CDR3 contains 14 residues. V dropped 6 bases and J dropped 5; count of bases not matched to a gene: 4. The CDR3 region has the DNA TGTGCCAGCAGTCCGGGACTAGCGGGCGAGACCCAGTACTTC. Translated: CASSPGLAGETQYF. Combining the CDR3 with reference TRBV7-9 and TRBJ2-5 gives the whole variable domain DTGVSQNPRHKITKRGQNVTFRCDPISEHNRLYWYRQTLGQGPEFLTYFQNEAQLEKSRLLSDRFSAERPKGSFSTLEIQRTEQGDSAMYLCASSPGLAGETQYFGPGTRLLVL.

This clone was observed a few times. The CDR3 DNA is TGTGCCAGCAGCTTACTGCCTCTAGGACTAGCGGTCACAGATACGCAGTATTTT. As protein: CASSLLPLGLAVTDTQYF. This rearrangement joins TRBV7-2 to TRBJ2-3; 10 nucleotides match TRBD2. The J segment lost 2 bases and the V segment lost 2 bases, leaving 10 bases of the junction unmatched. Germline CDR1 is SGHTA and CDR2 is FQGNSA. The CDR3 sequence is 18 residues long.

The sample holds one count of this clone. The CDR3 here is CASSPRDSSYNEQFF. The CDR3 bases are TGTGCCAGCAGCCCCCGGGATAGCTCCTACAATGAGCAGTTCTTC. V is TRBV7-8 and J is TRBJ2-1; a possible D gene is TRBD2 (5 bases). V was cut by 5 bases and J by 0 bases, with 11 bases left in between. The V gene's germline CDR1 is SGHVS and CDR2 FQNEAQ. The CDR3 spans 15 residues. The full variable domain, with the rest looked up from reference TRBV7-8 and TRBJ2-1, is GAGVSQSPRYKVAKRGQDVALRCDPISGHVSLFWYQQALGQGPEFLTYFQNEAQLDKSGLPSDRFFAERPEGSVSTLKIQRTQQEDSAVYLCASSPRDSSYNEQFFGPGTRLTVL.

The rearrangement links TRBV30 to TRBJ1-6, with D hard to call. The CDR3 is 14 amino acids. Germline values: CDR1 GTSNPN, CDR2 SVGIG (reference sequence). Deletions cut 1 base from V and 2 bases from J, with 6 bases between. This chain's CDR3 is CAWSGDTYNSPLHF. CDR3 coding DNA: TGTGCCTGGAGTGGAGACACCTATAATTCACCCCTCCACTTT.

This chain connects TRBV19 to TRBJ2-7; 8 bases align to TRBD2. The trim removed 0 bases at V and 5 bases at J, leaving 9 bases unmatched. Per germline, CDR1 LNHDA and CDR2 SQIVND (reference sequence). The CDR3 consists of 16 residues. The CDR3, as DNA: TGTGCCAGTAGTATAGATATCGGAGCGGGAGTTGACGAGCAGTACTTC. This translates into CASSIDIGAGVDEQYF. Using reference TRBV19 and TRBJ2-7 for the parts outside the CDR3, the full variable domain is DGGITQSPKYLFRKEGQNVTLSCEQNLNHDAMYWYRQDPGQGLRLIYYSQIVNDFQKGDIAEGYSVSREKKESFPLTVTSAQKNPTAFYLCASSIDIGAGVDEQYFGPGTRLTVT.

This chain uses TRBV7-2 with TRBJ1-3; D is perhaps TRBD1 (6 bases). The ends were cut back, 6 bases at V and 0 bases at J, with 15 bases in the middle. Germline V gene data show CDR1 as SGHTA and CDR2 as FQGNSA. The CDR3 extends over 16 amino acids. The CDR3 loop reads CASRLGGGLSGNTIYF. The CDR3 DNA follows: TGTGCCAGCAGGTTGGGGGGGGGCCTCTCTGGAAACACCATATATTTT.

The chain has TRBV18 and TRBJ2-5, with 10 bases fitting TRBD1. The CDR3 length is 16 residues. Germline-derived CDR1 and CDR2 are KGHSH and LQKENI. The junction had 5 bases not matched to a gene; V was cut back by 1 base and J by 3 bases. The CDR3 region has the DNA TGTGCCAGCTCACCACTCGGGACAGGGGTAGAAGAGACCCAGTACTTC. Residues: CASSPLGTGVEETQYF.

The chain joins TRBV7-9 to TRBJ2-2; TRBD1 matches 9 bases. The germline CDR1 and CDR2 sequences are SEHNR and FQNEAQ (reference sequence). CDR3 length equals 16 residues. Trimming took 5 bases from V and 0 from J; bases not matched to a gene: 4. The CDR3 DNA reads TGTGCCAGCAGCATCTGGACAGGGGCGAACACCGGGGAGCTGTTTTTT. Its protein product is CASSIWTGANTGELFF.

This clone was seen a handful of times. V gene TRBV19 combines with J gene TRBJ2-3; tentatively, D is TRBD2 (5 bases). Trimming shortened V by 3 bases and J by 0 bases, and 10 bases separated the two germline ends. The germline CDR1 and CDR2 sequences are LNHDA and SQIVND (reference sequence). CDR3 length: 15 amino acids. Written as DNA, the CDR3 is TGTGCCAGTAGTATTGAGGGCAGTAGCACAGATACGCAGTATTTT. Its protein product is CASSIEGSSTDTQYF.

The rearrangement links TRBV19 to TRBJ2-7, with 9 nucleotides matching TRBD1. The CDR3 is 12 amino acids. V lost 10 bases and J lost 4; bases outside the gene matches: 5. From germline, CDR1 is LNHDA and CDR2 SQIVND (reference sequence). The CDR3 coding sequence is TGTGCCACCCGGGACAGGGTTTACGAGCAGTACTTC. Amino acid sequence: CATRDRVYEQYF.